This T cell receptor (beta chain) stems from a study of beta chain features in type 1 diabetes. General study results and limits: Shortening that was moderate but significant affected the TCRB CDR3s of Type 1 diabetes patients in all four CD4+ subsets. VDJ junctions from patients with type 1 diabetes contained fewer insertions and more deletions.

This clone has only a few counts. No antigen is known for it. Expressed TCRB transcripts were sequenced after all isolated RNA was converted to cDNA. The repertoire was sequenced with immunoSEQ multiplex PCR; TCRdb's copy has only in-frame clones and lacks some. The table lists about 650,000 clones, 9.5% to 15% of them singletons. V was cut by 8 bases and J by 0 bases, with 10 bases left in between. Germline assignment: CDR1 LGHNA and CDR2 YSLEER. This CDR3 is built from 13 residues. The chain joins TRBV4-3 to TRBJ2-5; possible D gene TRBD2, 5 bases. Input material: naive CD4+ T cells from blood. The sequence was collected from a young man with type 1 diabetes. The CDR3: CASSDFYQETQYF. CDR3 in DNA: TGCGCCAGCTCGGACTTTTACCAAGAGACCCAGTACTTC.